The rows below give T cell receptor beta chains drawn from one sample of a study of T cell responses to AZD1222 COVID-19 vaccine. Only in-frame clones appear in the TCRdb table, and some are missing; sequencing was by immunoSEQ multiplex PCR. In the table there are over 150,000 clones, 80% to 95% of which are singletons. The sequencing used peripheral blood, collected 28 days after the second AZD1222 dose. These receptors all come from an adult who received the AZD1222 COVID-19 vaccine. The CDR3 runs from the conserved cysteine through the conserved F or W. The D gene is left open where the match is weak. Clone size is stated in some rows and not others, as once, few, many or a class when expanded.

>-|TRBV12-3/TRBV12-4|once|TRBJ2-7
CASSLGPSYEQYF
TGTGCCAGCAGTTTAGGGCCCTCCTACGAGCAGTACTTC
>TRBD1|TRBV11-2|-|TRBJ1-2
CASSRRTTGDNYGYTF
TGTGCCAGCAGCCGTAGAACTACAGGGGATAACTATGGCTACACCTTC
>TRBD1|TRBV28|-|TRBJ2-7
CASGKRDRNEQYF
TGTGCCAGCGGCAAGAGGGACAGGAACGAGCAGTACTTC
>-|TRBV9|once|TRBJ2-7
CASSVRRDTMGSEQYF
TGTGCCAGCAGCGTAAGGAGGGACACCATGGGCTCCGAGCAGTACTTC
>TRBD1|TRBV4-3|-|TRBJ1-2
CASSQEWQGALYGYTF
TGCGCCAGCAGCCAAGAATGGCAGGGGGCCCTCTATGGCTACACCTTC
>-|TRBV4-3|-|TRBJ1-2
CASSQDEGLGSGYTF
TGCGCCAGCAGCCAAGATGAGGGTCTGGGTTCCGGCTACACCTTC
>-|TRBV7-2|-|TRBJ1-1
CASSLGTGMNTEAFF
TGTGCCAGCAGCTTAGGTACTGGTATGAACACTGAAGCTTTCTTT
>-|TRBV7-9|-|TRBJ2-1
CASSLPPGEQFF
TGTGCCAGCAGCTTACCCCCCGGGGAGCAGTTCTTC
>-|TRBV6-2/TRBV6-3|once|TRBJ1-1
CASSYAGERTEAFF
TGTGCCAGCAGTTATGCGGGGGAGCGCACTGAAGCTTTCTTT
>-|TRBV13|-|TRBJ1-3
CASSQVGTIYF
TGTGCCAGCAGCCAAGTCGGCACCATATATTTT
>-|TRBV25-1|-|TRBJ1-5
CASSEPGDRQPQHF
TGTGCCAGCAGTGAACCTGGGGACCGACAGCCCCAGCATTTT
>-|TRBV12-3/TRBV12-4|-|TRBJ1-5
CASSFRGNQPQHF
TGTGCCAGCAGTTTCAGGGGCAATCAGCCCCAGCATTTT
>-|TRBV28|-|TRBJ1-2
CASNRQPNNYGYTF
TGTGCCAGCAACCGACAGCCTAATAACTATGGCTACACCTTC
>TRBD2|TRBV6-5|-|TRBJ2-1
CASSPGTSGGNEQFF
TGTGCCAGCAGTCCCGGGACTAGCGGGGGCAATGAGCAGTTCTTC
>-|TRBV25-1|once|TRBJ2-1
CASSEFSEQFF
TGTGCCAGCAGTGAATTTAGCGAGCAGTTCTTC
>-|TRBV2|-|TRBJ1-1
CASSRRAEGAFF
TGTGCCAGCAGTCGTCGGGCGGAGGGGGCTTTCTTT
>-|TRBV28|-|TRBJ1-1
CASSRPDRLVTEAFF
TGTGCCAGCAGTCGACCAGACAGGTTGGTCACTGAAGCTTTCTTT
>-|TRBV7-9|-|TRBJ1-2
CASSLDTERGYGYTF
TGTGCCAGCAGCTTAGACACGGAAAGGGGCTATGGCTACACCTTC
>-|TRBV19|-|TRBJ1-2
CASSPSGTSYLSGYTF
TGTGCCAGTAGTCCCTCGGGCACCAGCTATCTGAGTGGCTACACCTTC
>-|TRBV3-1/TRBV3-2|-|TRBJ1-2
CASSQTEGYGYTF
TGTGCCAGCAGCCAGACAGAAGGCTATGGCTACACCTTC
>-|TRBV27|-|TRBJ1-2
CASSLVWGALYGYTF
TGTGCCAGCAGTTTGGTGTGGGGGGCCCTCTATGGCTACACCTTC
>-|TRBV7-2|-|TRBJ2-5
CASSRGRQETQYF
TGTGCCAGCAGCCGGGGGAGACAAGAGACCCAGTACTTC
>-|TRBV24-1|-|TRBJ2-2
CATSPRTVGAGELFF
TGTGCCACCAGTCCTCGGACAGTTGGGGCCGGGGAGCTGTTTTTT
>-|TRBV4-1|-|TRBJ1-3
CASSQDPVSGSSGNTIYF
TGCGCCAGCAGCCAAGATCCCGTGTCCGGCAGCTCTGGAAACACCATATATTTT
>-|TRBV5-1|-|TRBJ2-6
CASSLPTGSGANVLTF
TGCGCCAGCAGCTTACCCACAGGTTCTGGGGCCAACGTCCTGACTTTC
>TRBD1|TRBV11-2|-|TRBJ1-2
CASSLSTGGYGYTF
TGTGCCAGCAGCCTATCCACAGGGGGCTATGGCTACACCTTC
>TRBD1|TRBV6-5|-|TRBJ1-1
CASTHTRGKNTEAFF
TGTGCCAGCACCCATACCAGGGGGAAGAACACTGAAGCTTTCTTT
>TRBD1|TRBV12-3/TRBV12-4|-|TRBJ1-1
CASSGQENTEAFF
TGTGCCAGCAGCGGACAGGAGAACACTGAAGCTTTCTTT
>-|TRBV7-2|few|TRBJ1-5
CASSPRGGLLNSNQPQHF
TGTGCCAGCAGCCCCCGGGGAGGGTTACTAAATAGCAATCAGCCCCAGCATTTT
>TRBD2|TRBV19|-|TRBJ2-5
CASSPGGSGGRETQYF
TGTGCCAGTAGTCCCGGGGGAAGCGGGGGGCGCGAGACCCAGTACTTC
>TRBD1|TRBV3-1/TRBV3-2|once|TRBJ2-6
CASSQGRDRVFAGANVLTF
TGTGCCAGCAGCCAAGGTAGGGACAGGGTTTTCGCTGGGGCCAACGTCCTGACTTTC
>TRBD1|TRBV28|-|TRBJ1-2
CASSHLEGTGPRGYTF
TGTGCCAGCAGTCACCTAGAAGGGACAGGACCTAGGGGCTACACCTTC
>TRBD1|TRBV27|-|TRBJ2-7
CASRTGTGVYEQYF
TGTGCCAGCAGGACCGGGACAGGGGTATACGAGCAGTACTTC
>-|TRBV4-1|-|TRBJ1-2
CASSQGSVLDYGYTF
TGCGCCAGCAGCCAAGGCAGCGTGCTTGACTATGGCTACACCTTC
>TRBD2|TRBV7-2|-|TRBJ2-1
CASSLDSGGAVTYNEQFF
TGTGCCAGCAGCTTAGATAGCGGGGGGGCTGTGACCTACAATGAGCAGTTCTTC
>TRBD2|TRBV11-2|-|TRBJ2-7
CASSRGLAGTYEQYF
TGTGCCAGCAGCCGAGGACTAGCGGGGACCTACGAGCAGTACTTC
>TRBD1|TRBV28|-|TRBJ1-2
CASSRDRGSVPNYGYTF
TGTGCCAGCAGTAGGGACAGAGGAAGTGTACCTAACTATGGCTACACCTTC
>-|TRBV27|-|TRBJ2-2
CASSFGTARTGELFF
TGTGCCAGCAGTTTCGGGACGGCTCGTACCGGGGAGCTGTTTTTT
>TRBD1|TRBV11-3|-|TRBJ2-2
CASSSLQGASTGELFF
TGTGCCAGCAGCTCACTTCAGGGGGCTAGCACCGGGGAGCTGTTTTTT
>TRBD1|TRBV6-5|-|TRBJ2-7
CATYPGTGITYEQYF
TGTGCCACCTATCCCGGGACAGGTATTACCTACGAGCAGTACTTC
>-|TRBV12-3/TRBV12-4|-|TRBJ1-2
CASSRRVMDGYTF
TGTGCCAGCAGCCGAAGGGTAATGGACGGCTACACCTTC
>-|TRBV18|-|TRBJ1-2
CASSAGDNYGYTF
TGTGCCAGCTCAGCCGGGGATAACTATGGCTACACCTTC
>-|TRBV9|-|TRBJ1-1
CASSVGGIGEAFF
TGTGCCAGCAGCGTAGGGGGCATCGGTGAAGCTTTCTTT
>-|TRBV6-5|-|TRBJ1-6
CASDPGSSPLHF
TGTGCCAGCGACCCGGGGAGCTCACCCCTCCACTTT
>-|TRBV6-1|-|TRBJ2-5
CASSEAGISSETQYF
TGTGCCAGCAGTGAAGCTGGCATCTCGAGTGAGACCCAGTACTTC
>-|TRBV12-3/TRBV12-4|-|TRBJ1-1
CASSFMGTEAFF
TGTGCCAGCAGTTTTATGGGTACTGAAGCTTTCTTT
>TRBD1|TRBV6-4|-|TRBJ1-2
CASGTGTGNGYTF
TGTGCCAGCGGAACCGGGACAGGGAATGGCTACACCTTC
>-|TRBV5-8|-|TRBJ1-2
CASSLAGNRIYGYTF
TGTGCCAGCAGCTTGGCCGGGAATCGTATCTATGGCTACACCTTC
>TRBD1|TRBV5-1|-|TRBJ1-1
CASSEGQGSTEAFF
TGCGCCAGCAGTGAGGGACAGGGCAGCACTGAAGCTTTCTTT
>-|TRBV1|-|TRBJ2-3
CTSSQGAGGLVSTDTQYF
TGCACCAGCAGCCAAGGAGCGGGGGGGTTGGTAAGCACAGATACGCAGTATTTT
>-|TRBV10-3|-|TRBJ1-1
CAADPGRNTEAFF
TGTGCCGCCGATCCGGGACGGAACACTGAAGCTTTCTTT
>TRBD1|TRBV5-4|-|TRBJ1-1
CASSLRGPTDTEAFF
TGTGCCAGCAGCTTAAGGGGGCCGACGGACACTGAAGCTTTCTTT
>-|TRBV7-9|-|TRBJ1-4
CASSLLVETGIKEKLFF
TGTGCCAGCAGCCTACTCGTGGAAACAGGGATAAAAGAAAAACTGTTTTTT
>-|TRBV3-1/TRBV3-2|-|TRBJ1-3
CASSQSSGNTIYF
TGTGCCAGCAGCCAATCCTCTGGAAACACCATATATTTT